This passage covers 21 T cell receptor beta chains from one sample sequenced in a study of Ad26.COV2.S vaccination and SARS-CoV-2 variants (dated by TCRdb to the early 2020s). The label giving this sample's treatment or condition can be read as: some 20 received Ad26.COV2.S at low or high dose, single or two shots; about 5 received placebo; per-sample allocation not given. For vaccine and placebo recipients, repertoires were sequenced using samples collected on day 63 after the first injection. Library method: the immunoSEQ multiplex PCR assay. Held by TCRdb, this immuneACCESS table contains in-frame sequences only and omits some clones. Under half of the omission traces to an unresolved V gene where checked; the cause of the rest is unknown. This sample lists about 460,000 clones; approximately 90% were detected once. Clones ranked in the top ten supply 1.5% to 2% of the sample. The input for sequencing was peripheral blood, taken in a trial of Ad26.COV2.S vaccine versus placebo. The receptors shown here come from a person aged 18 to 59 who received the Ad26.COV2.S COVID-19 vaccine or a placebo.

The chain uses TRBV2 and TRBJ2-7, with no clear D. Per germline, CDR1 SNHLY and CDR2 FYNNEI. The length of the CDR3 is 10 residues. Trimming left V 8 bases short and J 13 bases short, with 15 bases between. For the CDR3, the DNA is TGTGCCAGCCAAGCCGGGTTCGTCTACTTC. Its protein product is CASQAGFVYF. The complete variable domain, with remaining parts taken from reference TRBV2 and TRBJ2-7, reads EPEVTQTPSHQVTQMGQEVILRCVPISNHLYFYWYRQILGQKVEFLVSFYNNEISEKSEIFDDQFSVERPDGSNFTLKIRSTKLEDSAMYFCASQAGFVYFGPGTRLTVT.

Here the CDR3 DNA reads TGTGCCACCAGCAGAGATAAGGAGCATGAAAAACTGTTTTTT. The encoded protein is CATSRDKEHEKLFF. This chain connects TRBV15 to TRBJ1-4; D gene ambiguous. Trimming cost V 0 bases and J 6 bases, with 8 bases left between them. CDR1 LNHNV and CDR2 YYDKDF come from the germline V gene (reference sequence). This CDR3 is built from 14 residues.

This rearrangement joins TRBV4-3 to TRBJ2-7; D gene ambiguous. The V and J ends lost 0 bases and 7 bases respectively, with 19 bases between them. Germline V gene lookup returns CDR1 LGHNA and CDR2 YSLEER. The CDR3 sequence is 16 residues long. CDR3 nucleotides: TGCGCCAGCAGCCAAGATCCCTTGCGAACCCTTCCTGAGCAGTACTTC. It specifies CASSQDPLRTLPEQYF.

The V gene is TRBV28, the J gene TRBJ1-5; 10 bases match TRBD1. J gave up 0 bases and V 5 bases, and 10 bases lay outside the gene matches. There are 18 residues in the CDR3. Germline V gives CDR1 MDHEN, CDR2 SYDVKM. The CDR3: CASSPAGTGVYSNQPQHF. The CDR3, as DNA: TGTGCCAGCAGTCCAGCGGGGACAGGGGTATATAGCAATCAGCCCCAGCATTTT.

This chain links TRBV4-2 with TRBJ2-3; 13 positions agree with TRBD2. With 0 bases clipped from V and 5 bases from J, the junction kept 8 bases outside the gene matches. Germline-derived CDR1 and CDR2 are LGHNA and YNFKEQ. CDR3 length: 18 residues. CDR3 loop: CASSQDTRLAGGKDTQYF. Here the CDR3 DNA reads TGTGCCAGCAGCCAAGACACACGACTAGCGGGAGGCAAAGATACGCAGTATTTT.

In nucleotides, the CDR3 is TGTGCCAGCAGCTTGGTAGGGGGCGGAGAGAGAGGCTACACCTTC. It specifies CASSLVGGGERGYTF. The V call is TRBV5-6, the J call TRBJ1-2, with 7 bases fitting TRBD1. This CDR3 contains 15 residues. Germline CDR1 is SGHDT and CDR2 is YYEEEE. The ends lost 0 bases at V and 8 bases at J; junction bases unmatched: 10.

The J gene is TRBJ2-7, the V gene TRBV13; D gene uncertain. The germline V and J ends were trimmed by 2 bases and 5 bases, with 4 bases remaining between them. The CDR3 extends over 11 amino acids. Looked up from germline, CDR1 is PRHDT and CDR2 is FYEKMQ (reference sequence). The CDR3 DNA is TGTGCCAGCAGCTTACACGACGAGCAGTACTTC. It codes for CASSLHDEQYF.

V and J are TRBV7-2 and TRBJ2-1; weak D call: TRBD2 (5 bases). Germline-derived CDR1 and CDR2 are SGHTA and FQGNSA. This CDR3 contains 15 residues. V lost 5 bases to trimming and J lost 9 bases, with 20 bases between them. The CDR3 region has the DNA TGTGCCAGCAGCGGCCAGACCGGGGTCCGTGGTGAGCAGTTCTTC. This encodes CASSGQTGVRGEQFF.

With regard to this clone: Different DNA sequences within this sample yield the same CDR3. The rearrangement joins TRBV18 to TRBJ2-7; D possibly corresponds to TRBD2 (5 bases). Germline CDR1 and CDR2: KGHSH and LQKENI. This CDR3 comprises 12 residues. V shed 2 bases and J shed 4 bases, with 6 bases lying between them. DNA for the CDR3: TGTGCCAGCTCACCAACGGGGTACGAGCAGTACTTC. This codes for CASSPTGYEQYF.

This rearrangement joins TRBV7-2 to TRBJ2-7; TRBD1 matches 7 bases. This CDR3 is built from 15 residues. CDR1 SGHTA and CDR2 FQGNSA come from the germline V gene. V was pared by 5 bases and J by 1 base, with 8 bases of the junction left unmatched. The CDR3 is CASSRQTGDSYEQYF. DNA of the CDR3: TGTGCCAGCAGCCGTCAAACAGGGGATTCCTACGAGCAGTACTTC.

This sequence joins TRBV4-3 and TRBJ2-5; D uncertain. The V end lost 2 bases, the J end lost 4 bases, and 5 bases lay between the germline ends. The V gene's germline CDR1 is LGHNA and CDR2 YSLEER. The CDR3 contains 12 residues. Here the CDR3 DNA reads TGCGCCAGCAGCCAACTTGGAGAGACCCAGTACTTC. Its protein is CASSQLGETQYF.

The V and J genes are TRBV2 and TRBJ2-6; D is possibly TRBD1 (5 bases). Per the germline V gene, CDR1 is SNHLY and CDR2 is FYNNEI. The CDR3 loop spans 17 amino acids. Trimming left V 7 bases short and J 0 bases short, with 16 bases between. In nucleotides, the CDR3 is TGTGCCAGCAAGATGACAGTCCTCGCCTCTGGGGCCAACGTCCTGACTTTC. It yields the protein CASKMTVLASGANVLTF.

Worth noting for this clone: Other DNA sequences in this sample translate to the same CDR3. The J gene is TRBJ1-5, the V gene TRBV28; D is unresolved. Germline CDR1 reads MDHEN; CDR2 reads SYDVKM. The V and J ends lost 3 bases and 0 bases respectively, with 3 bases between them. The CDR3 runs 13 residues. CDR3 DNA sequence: TGTGCCAGCAGTTTGGATAGCAATCAGCCCCAGCATTTT. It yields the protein CASSLDSNQPQHF.

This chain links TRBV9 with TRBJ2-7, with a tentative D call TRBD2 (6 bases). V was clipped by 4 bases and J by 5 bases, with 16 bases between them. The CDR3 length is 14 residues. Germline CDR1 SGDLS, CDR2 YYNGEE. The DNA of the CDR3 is TGTGCCAGCAGCCAGGGTATTTGGGGGGACGAGCAGTACTTC. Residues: CASSQGIWGDEQYF. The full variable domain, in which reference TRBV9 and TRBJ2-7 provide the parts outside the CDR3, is DSGVTQTPKHLITATGQRVTLRCSPRSGDLSVYWYQQSLDQGLQFLIQYYNGEERAKGNILERFSAQQFPDLHSELNLSSLELGDSALYFCASSQGIWGDEQYFGPGTRLTVT.

CDR3: CASSYSMGTPGEQYF. The CDR3 coding sequence is TGTGCCAGCAGTTACTCGATGGGAACGCCAGGCGAGCAGTACTTC. The gene calls are TRBV6-5 and TRBJ2-7; no clear D gene. With 0 bases removed from V and 6 bases from J, the gap between germline ends came to 15 bases. CDR1 and CDR2 from the germline V gene are MNHEY and SVGAGI. This CDR3 has 15 residues.

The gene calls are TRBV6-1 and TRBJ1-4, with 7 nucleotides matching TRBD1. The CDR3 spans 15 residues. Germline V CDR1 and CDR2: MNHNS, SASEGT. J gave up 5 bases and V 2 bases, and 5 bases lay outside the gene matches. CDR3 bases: TGTGCCAGCAGTGAATTGACAGGGTCGAATGAAAAACTGTTTTTT. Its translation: CASSELTGSNEKLFF.

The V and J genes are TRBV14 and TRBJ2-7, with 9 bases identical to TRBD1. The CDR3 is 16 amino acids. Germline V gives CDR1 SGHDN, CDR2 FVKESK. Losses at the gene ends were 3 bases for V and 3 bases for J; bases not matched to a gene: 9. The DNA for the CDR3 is TGTGCCAGCAGCCAGGGGCGGACAGGGGTGTTCTACGAGCAGTACTTC. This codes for CASSQGRTGVFYEQYF.

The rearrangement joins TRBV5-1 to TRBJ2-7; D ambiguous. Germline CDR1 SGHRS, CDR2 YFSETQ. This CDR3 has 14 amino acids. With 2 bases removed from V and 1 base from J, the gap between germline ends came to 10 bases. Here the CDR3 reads CASSFRQPSYEQYF. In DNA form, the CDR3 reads TGCGCCAGCAGCTTTAGACAACCTTCCTACGAGCAGTACTTC.

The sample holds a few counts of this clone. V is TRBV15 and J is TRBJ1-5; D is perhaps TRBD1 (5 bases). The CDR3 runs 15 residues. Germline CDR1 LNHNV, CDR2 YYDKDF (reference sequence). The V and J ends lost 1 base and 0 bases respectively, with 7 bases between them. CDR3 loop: CATSRAGDSNQPQHF. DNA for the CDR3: TGTGCCACCAGCAGAGCGGGGGATAGCAATCAGCCCCAGCATTTT.

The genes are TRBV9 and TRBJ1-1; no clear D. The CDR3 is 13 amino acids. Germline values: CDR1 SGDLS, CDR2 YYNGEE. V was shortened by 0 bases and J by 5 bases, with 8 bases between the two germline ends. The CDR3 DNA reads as TGTGCCAGCAGCGTAGGAGGGAGGACTGAAGCTTTCTTT. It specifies CASSVGGRTEAFF. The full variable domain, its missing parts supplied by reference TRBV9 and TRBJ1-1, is DSGVTQTPKHLITATGQRVTLRCSPRSGDLSVYWYQQSLDQGLQFLIQYYNGEERAKGNILERFSAQQFPDLHSELNLSSLELGDSALYFCASSVGGRTEAFFGQGTRLTVV.

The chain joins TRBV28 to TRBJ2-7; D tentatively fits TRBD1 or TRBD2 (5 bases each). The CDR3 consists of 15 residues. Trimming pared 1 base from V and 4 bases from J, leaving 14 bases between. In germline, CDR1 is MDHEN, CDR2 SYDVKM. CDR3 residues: CASSLFRGVAYEQYF. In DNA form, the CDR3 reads TGTGCCAGCAGTTTATTCAGAGGGGTGGCGTACGAGCAGTACTTC.